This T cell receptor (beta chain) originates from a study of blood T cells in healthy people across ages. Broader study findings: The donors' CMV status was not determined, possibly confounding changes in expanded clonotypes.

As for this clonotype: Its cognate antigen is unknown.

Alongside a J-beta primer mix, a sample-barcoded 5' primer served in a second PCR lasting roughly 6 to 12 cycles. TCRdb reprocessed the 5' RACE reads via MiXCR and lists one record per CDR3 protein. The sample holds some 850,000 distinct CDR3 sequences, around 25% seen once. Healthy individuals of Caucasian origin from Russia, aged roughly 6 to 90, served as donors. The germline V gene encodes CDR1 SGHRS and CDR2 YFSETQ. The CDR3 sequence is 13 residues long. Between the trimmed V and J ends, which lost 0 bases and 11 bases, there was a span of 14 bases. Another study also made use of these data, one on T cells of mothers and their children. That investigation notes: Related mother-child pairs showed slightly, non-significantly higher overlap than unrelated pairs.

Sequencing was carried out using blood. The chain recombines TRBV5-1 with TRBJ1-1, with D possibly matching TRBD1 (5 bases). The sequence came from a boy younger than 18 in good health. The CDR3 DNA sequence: TGCGCCAGCAGCTTGGGAGGACTCCGGGGGGCTTTCTTT. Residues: CASSLGGLRGAFF. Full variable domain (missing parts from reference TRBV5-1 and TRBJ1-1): KAGVTQTPRYLIKTRGQQVTLSCSPISGHRSVSWYQQTPGQGLQFLFEYFSETQRNKGNFPGRFSGRQFSNSRSEMNVSTLELGDSALYLCASSLGGLRGAFFGQGTRLTVV.